This entry is about one T cell receptor beta chain. No antigen is known for it. The sample is drawn from a study of T cell responses to AZD1222 COVID-19 vaccine. Study-level points and caveats: Close to half of all spike-specific TCRs reportedly target regions of the variants that are unmutated. Clonal diversity was possibly underestimated, and white British individuals and females predominated among donors. An increase in Spike-specific TCR breadth and depth was observed after two AZD1222 doses.

This CDR3 has 15 residues. V lost 3 bases, J lost 2 bases, and 11 bases lay in between. From germline, CDR1 is SEHNR and CDR2 FQNEAQ (reference sequence). Sequenced by immunoSEQ multiplex PCR; TCRdb stores in-frame clones only, minus some. Here the sample spans some 110,000 clones, roughly 92% being singletons. The chain combines TRBV7-9 with TRBJ2-1; TRBD2 might be the D (6 bases). The sequence came from an adult who received the AZD1222 COVID-19 vaccine. The source was peripheral blood, collected 28 days after the second AZD1222 dose. The CDR3 nucleotides are TGTGCCAGCAGCTTTGGGGGACTCACCTACAATGAGCAGTTCTTC. This encodes CASSFGGLTYNEQFF.